The next 3 T cell receptor beta chains were all read from a single sample in a study of technical replicates of blood from a handful of donors. TCRdb's copy holds only in-frame clones and misses some; the assay was immunoSEQ multiplex PCR. This sample yields around 70,000 clones, of which roughly 94% are seen a single time; about 0.27% belongs to the top ten. What was sequenced was T cells isolated from PBMCs. Receptor source: a human donor in good health.

The genes are TRBV4-1 and TRBJ1-1, with 9 bases fitting TRBD1. Germline lookup yields CDR1 MGHRA and CDR2 YSYEKL. CDR3 length: 14 amino acids. V shed 3 bases, J shed 4 bases, and the junction held 3 bases outside the gene matches. For the CDR3, the DNA is TGCGCCAGCAGCCACGACAGGGGGAGCACTGAAGCTTTCTTT. Translated, it gives CASSHDRGSTEAFF.

This clone has just one count. The rearrangement joins TRBV7-9 to TRBJ2-7, with 8 positions matching TRBD1. Germline CDR1 and CDR2: SEHNR and FQNEAQ (reference sequence). There are 16 residues in the CDR3. V was clipped by 1 base and J by 2 bases; unmatched bases: 7. CDR3 amino acids: CASSLETGAPTYEQYF. CDR3 coding DNA: TGTGCCAGCAGCTTAGAGACAGGGGCGCCAACCTACGAGCAGTACTTC.

V usage is TRBV30 and J usage is TRBJ2-7; 7 bases align to TRBD1. The CDR3 loop spans 14 amino acids. The germline V gene encodes CDR1 GTSNPN and CDR2 SVGIG (reference sequence). The V gene end was trimmed by 4 bases and the J gene end by 0 bases; junction bases not matched to a gene: 6. Here the CDR3 DNA reads TGTGCCTGGATGACGGGACAGAGCTCCTACGAGCAGTACTTC. As protein: CAWMTGQSSYEQYF.